A single sample is the source of the 21 T cell receptor beta chains below, sequenced in a study of blood T cell repertoires in COVID-19 (TCRdb year 2020). Libraries were built with the immunoSEQ multiplex PCR assay. Not all clones reach the TCRdb copy of this immuneACCESS table, which keeps in-frame sequences only. Checked studies attribute under half of the gap to unresolved V genes and leave the rest unexplained. The sample profile shows some 74,000 clones; roughly 80% of them were found once. The ten top clones hold less than 15% of the sample. Sequenced sample: peripheral blood. The receptors derive from a human donor in a cohort sampled during active COVID-19.

J is TRBJ2-2 and V is TRBV24-1; TRBD2 is a possible D gene (5 bases). Deletions cut 7 bases from V and 1 base from J, with 12 bases between. Germline CDR1 reads KGHDR; CDR2 reads SFDVKD. CDR3 length: 15 amino acids. CDR3 nucleotide sequence: TGTGCCACCAGGGAGGACGGAGAGAACACCGGGGAGCTGTTTTTT. It specifies CATREDGENTGELFF.

The rearrangement joins TRBV3-1 (or the pseudogene TRBV3-2) to TRBJ1-2; D remains unclear. The length of the CDR3 is 12 residues. Trimming removed 5 bases from V and 8 bases from J, with 12 bases in between. The germline V gene has CDR1 LGHDT and CDR2 YNNKEL (reference sequence). For the CDR3, the DNA is TGTGCCAGCAGCTCCAGACAAATGGGCTACACCTTC. Translating gives CASSSRQMGYTF.

The chain employs TRBV28 and TRBJ2-7, with a possible D match to TRBD2 (5 bases). CDR1 and CDR2 from the germline V gene are MDHEN and SYDVKM. V was trimmed by 10 bases and J by 3 bases, leaving 19 bases between them. The length of the CDR3 is 14 residues. CDR3 sequence (DNA): TGTGCCACTCTCGAGGGTGCAGCACGCTACGAGCAGTACTTC. Amino acids: CATLEGAARYEQYF.

This chain uses TRBV5-6 with TRBJ1-1; D perhaps matches TRBD1 (6 bases). V was shortened by 1 base and J by 3 bases, with 10 bases between the two germline ends. Germline lookup yields CDR1 SGHDT and CDR2 YYEEEE. The CDR3 runs 14 residues. The CDR3 is CASSLTGLYTEAFF. For the CDR3, the DNA is TGTGCCAGCAGCTTGACAGGGTTGTACACTGAAGCTTTCTTT. Complete variable domain (other parts from reference TRBV5-6 and TRBJ1-1): DAGVTQSPTHLIKTRGQQVTLRCSPKSGHDTVSWYQQALGQGPQFIFQYYEEEERQRGNFPDRFSGHQFPNYSSELNVNALLLGDSALYLCASSLTGLYTEAFFGQGTRLTVV.

The rearrangement joins TRBV6-2 or TRBV6-3 to TRBJ2-7; 7 nucleotides match TRBD1. In germline, CDR1 is MNHEY, CDR2 SVGEGT. V shed 2 bases, J shed 1 base, and the junction held 5 bases outside the gene matches. This CDR3 comprises 15 residues. In DNA, the CDR3 is TGTGCCAGCAGTTACCAAGGGGGCGTTTCCTACGAGCAGTACTTC. It translates to CASSYQGGVSYEQYF.

This clone was seen a few times. Here the CDR3 reads CASSPQGAGNTIYF. Here the CDR3 DNA reads TGTGCCAGCAGCCCGCAGGGTGCTGGAAACACCATATATTTT. The chain links TRBV5-5 to TRBJ1-3, with D perhaps TRBD1 (5 bases). Trimming took off 4 bases at V and 2 bases at J, with 10 bases between the two ends. Germline lookup yields CDR1 SGHKS and CDR2 YYEKEE (reference sequence). This CDR3 has 14 amino acids.

The V and J genes are TRBV28 and TRBJ1-1, with 9 bases matching TRBD1. The J segment lost 6 bases and the V segment lost 6 bases, leaving 5 bases of the junction unmatched. CDR1 MDHEN and CDR2 SYDVKM come from the germline V gene. This CDR3 spans 13 amino acids. The CDR3 DNA is TGTGCCAGCAGCGGACAGGGGAGGGCTGAAGCTTTCTTT. It yields the protein CASSGQGRAEAFF.

V and J are TRBV5-1 and TRBJ1-2; D uncertain. Germline CDR1 is SGHRS and CDR2 is YFSETQ. V was cut by 0 bases and J by 2 bases, with 8 bases left in between. The CDR3 has 14 amino acids. CDR3 region: CASSLEGVNYGYTF. For the CDR3, the DNA is TGCGCCAGCAGCTTGGAGGGAGTGAACTATGGCTACACCTTC.

The CDR3 spells CASSLEVDSRQYV. The CDR3 region has the DNA TGCGCCAGCAGCTTGGAAGTTGACAGTCGGCAGTACGTC. The chain employs TRBV5-1 and TRBJ2-7; D possibly corresponds to TRBD1 (5 bases). The V gene lost 0 bases and the J gene lost 9 bases, with 13 bases spanning the gap. Germline V lookup: CDR1 SGHRS, CDR2 YFSETQ. The CDR3 covers 13 residues.

V and J are TRBV7-9 and TRBJ2-1, with D unclear. The CDR3 sequence is 15 residues long. Between the trimmed V and J ends, which lost 3 bases and 0 bases, there was a span of 9 bases. CDR1 is SEHNR, CDR2 FQNEAQ, per germline (reference sequence). The CDR3 DNA follows: TGTGCCAGCAGCTTTCATACGAGCTCCTACAATGAGCAGTTCTTC. It specifies CASSFHTSSYNEQFF.

This chain uses TRBV21-1 with TRBJ1-1; TRBD1, the table's D call, lacks a check against the DNA. TRBV21-1 is a known pseudogene. This CDR3 contains 14 residues. The CDR3 nucleotides read TGTGCCAGCAGCAAGGACAGGGAGAGAACTGAAGCTTTCTTT. This gives the protein CASSKDRERTEAFF.

V and J are TRBV14 and TRBJ1-2; a possible D gene is TRBD1 (6 bases). The germline V gene encodes CDR1 SGHDN and CDR2 FVKESK. The CDR3 has 15 amino acids. Deletions cut 5 bases from V and 2 bases from J, with 15 bases between. The CDR3 is CASSTLGQGNYGYTF. The CDR3 coding sequence is TGTGCCAGCAGCACCCTGGGCCAGGGGAACTATGGCTACACCTTC.

The chain uses TRBV19 and TRBJ2-2, with 8 bases matching TRBD1. Germline-derived CDR1 and CDR2 are LNHDA and SQIVND (reference sequence). This CDR3 is 16 amino acids long. Trimming at V came to 3 bases and at J to 4 bases, leaving 7 bases not matched to a gene. The DNA for the CDR3 is TGTGCCAGTAGTATCCCCACAGGGGGACCCACCGGGGAGCTGTTTTTT. Its translation is CASSIPTGGPTGELFF.

The chain employs TRBV2 and TRBJ2-3; the D gene is possibly TRBD2 (6 bases). Germline CDR1 reads SNHLY; CDR2 reads FYNNEI. Trimming took off 9 bases at V and 4 bases at J, with 17 bases between the two ends. This CDR3 comprises 14 residues. CDR3 sequence: CASARTTTADTQYF. The CDR3 DNA sequence: TGTGCCAGTGCAAGGACTACCACCGCAGATACGCAGTATTTT. Supplemented by reference TRBV2 and TRBJ2-3, the full variable domain reads EPEVTQTPSHQVTQMGQEVILRCVPISNHLYFYWYRQILGQKVEFLVSFYNNEISEKSEIFDDQFSVERPDGSNFTLKIRSTKLEDSAMYFCASARTTTADTQYFGPGTRLTVL.

The chain has TRBV5-1 and TRBJ2-5; D not resolved. The CDR3 runs to 11 residues. The germline CDR1 and CDR2 sequences are SGHRS and YFSETQ. V was pared by 5 bases and J by 4 bases, with 6 bases between. In nucleotides, the CDR3 is TGCGCCAGCAGAACCGGAGAGACCCAGTACTTC. Translating gives CASRTGETQYF. The full variable domain, its missing parts supplied by reference TRBV5-1 and TRBJ2-5, is KAGVTQTPRYLIKTRGQQVTLSCSPISGHRSVSWYQQTPGQGLQFLFEYFSETQRNKGNFPGRFSGRQFSNSRSEMNVSTLELGDSALYLCASRTGETQYFGPGTRLLVL.

This clone was picked up a small number of times. This sequence joins TRBV5-6 and TRBJ2-5; weak D call: TRBD1 (5 bases). Germline V CDR1 and CDR2: SGHDT, YYEEEE. Trimming left V 3 bases short and J 3 bases short, with 18 bases between. This CDR3 region has 16 residues. The chain's CDR3 is CASSSRLQGVEETQYF. CDR3 nucleotides: TGTGCCAGCAGCTCGAGACTTCAGGGTGTGGAAGAGACCCAGTACTTC.

The CDR3 region has the DNA TGTGCCAGCAGCCAGAATGGACAGAACCAAGAGACCCAGTACTTC. As protein: CASSQNGQNQETQYF. This chain connects TRBV3-1 (or the pseudogene TRBV3-2) to TRBJ2-5, with D possibly being TRBD1 (6 bases). Germline V CDR1 and CDR2: LGHDT, YNNKEL (reference sequence). V was shortened by 3 bases and J by 0 bases, with 11 bases between the two germline ends. There are 15 residues in the CDR3.

This chain's CDR3 is CASSRGQGNQPQHF. In DNA, the CDR3 is TGTGCCAGCTCGCGAGGACAGGGCAATCAGCCCCAGCATTTT. V usage is TRBV18 and J usage is TRBJ1-5; TRBD1 matches 7 bases. Germline CDR1 is KGHSH and CDR2 is LQKENI. After removal of 6 bases from V and 2 bases from J, the junction contained 4 bases not matched to a gene. This CDR3 comprises 14 residues.

The gene calls are TRBV5-5 and TRBJ1-2; TRBD1 aligns across 9 bases. V gave up 4 bases and J gave up 4 bases; unmatched junction bases: 5. CDR3 size: 14 residues. Germline CDR1 SGHKS, CDR2 YYEKEE (reference sequence). CDR3 residues: CASSQTGGPYGYTF. The CDR3 nucleotides read TGTGCCAGCAGCCAGACAGGGGGTCCCTATGGCTACACCTTC.

The genes are TRBV6-2 or TRBV6-3 and TRBJ1-1; TRBD1 aligns across 10 bases. Per germline, CDR1 MNHEY and CDR2 SVGEGT. Trimming took 6 bases from V and 3 from J; bases not matched to a gene: 7. This CDR3 comprises 15 residues. The CDR3: CASSQRQGAHTEAFF. In DNA form, the CDR3 reads TGTGCCAGCAGCCAAAGACAGGGGGCGCACACTGAAGCTTTCTTT.

The J gene is TRBJ1-5, the V gene TRBV19, with 9 nucleotides matching TRBD1. Germline V gene sequence: CDR1 LNHDA, CDR2 SQIVND (reference sequence). This CDR3 spans 14 amino acids. After removal of 4 bases from V and 4 bases from J, the junction contained 2 bases not matched to a gene. CDR3 sequence: CASSRDRVNQPQHF. In DNA, the CDR3 is TGTGCCAGTAGTAGGGACAGGGTAAATCAGCCCCAGCATTTT.